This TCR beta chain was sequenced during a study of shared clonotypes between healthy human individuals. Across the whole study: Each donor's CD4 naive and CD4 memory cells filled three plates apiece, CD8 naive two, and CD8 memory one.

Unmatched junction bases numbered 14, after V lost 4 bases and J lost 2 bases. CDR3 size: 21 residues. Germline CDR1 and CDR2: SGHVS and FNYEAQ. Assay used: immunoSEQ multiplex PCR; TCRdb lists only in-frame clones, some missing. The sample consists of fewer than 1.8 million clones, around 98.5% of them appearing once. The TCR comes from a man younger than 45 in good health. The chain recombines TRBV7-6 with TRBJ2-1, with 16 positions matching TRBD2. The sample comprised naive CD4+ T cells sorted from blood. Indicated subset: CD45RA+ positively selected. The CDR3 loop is CASSSGTGGTSGRGPYNEQFF. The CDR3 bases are TGTGCCAGCAGCTCCGGGACAGGGGGGACTAGCGGGAGGGGCCCCTACAATGAGCAGTTCTTC.